This T cell receptor (beta chain) was identified in a study of T cells in Graves' hyperthyroidism and ophthalmopathy. The authors obtained PBMCs from 9 to 10 ml of fresh peripheral blood. Germline CDR1 reads DFQATT; CDR2 reads SNEGSKA (reference sequence). Germline trimming cut 4 bases from V and 0 bases from J; bases unmatched to any gene: 4. The CDR3 runs 15 residues. This clonotype was seen repeatedly, ten times or more. RNA transcripts yielded amplified TCR beta CDR3 regions. In the first-round RT-PCR of the TCR CDR3, the HTBI primer set was used. TCRdb recomputed calls from the multiplex PCR reads with MiXCR, one row per CDR3 protein. The sample records roughly 640,000 distinct CDR3 sequences, approximately 16% being singletons.

This TCR was sampled from a woman aged 35 to 49 with Graves' ophthalmopathy. The specimen sequenced was blood. The rearrangement uses TRBV20-1 and TRBJ2-3, with TRBD2 matching over 10 bases. CDR3 coding DNA: TGCAGTGCTAAGAGAGCGGGGGGGAGCACAGATACGCAGTATTTT. This codes for CSAKRAGGSTDTQYF.